This TCR beta chain is from a study of cytotoxic CD8 clonotypes in ibrutinib-treated CLL. Study-wide points: Baseline levels were approached again at progression, after clonality had risen at ibrutinib response. Age-matched healthy donor levels were exceeded by baseline clonality, which tracked circulating CD8+ T-cell counts.

Germline V CDR1 and CDR2: MGHDK, SYGVNS. This CDR3 spans 18 amino acids. Germline trimming cut 4 bases from V and 3 bases from J; bases unmatched to any gene: 13. In regard to this clone: Its antigen is undetermined.

Clones were sequenced by immunoSEQ multiplex PCR, and TCRdb holds only the in-frame ones, with some missing. This sample has about 160,000 clones; about four fifths occur once, and the top ten carry about 4.9%. V gene TRBV25-1 combines with J gene TRBJ2-1, with 9 nucleotides matching TRBD2. Here the sequenced sample was PBMCs, taken after 24 months of ibrutinib treatment. This sequence originates from a human donor with chronic lymphocytic leukemia. In DNA form, the CDR3 reads TGTGCCAGCAGTGGGGGCGGGAGGGGTGGTTTCAACTACAATGAGCAGTTCTTC. Amino acids: CASSGGGRGGFNYNEQFF.